This T cell receptor beta chain is drawn from a study of T cells after yellow fever vaccination. Study-wide background: It was SMART-Seq v4 Ultra Low Input that prepared the fractions with low cell numbers. Findings and limits, study-wide: Weaker overall was a secondary response that nonetheless peaked faster, on day 5 versus 15. Clonotypes appearing in both CD4 and CD8 compartments existed, and their share was small. The study noted that FACS-sorted repertoires could contain abundant clonotypes contaminating from the bulk population.

This clonotype came up a few times. What it recognizes is unknown. Germline assignment: CDR1 SGHRS and CDR2 YFSETQ. This CDR3 is built from 14 residues. V lost 4 bases to trimming and J lost 6 bases; unmatched junction nucleotides: 4. TCRdb independently ran MiXCR on the 5' RACE reads; one entry per CDR3 protein. Counted here are 300,000 to 350,000 distinct CDR3 sequences, approximately 4% occurring once; the ten biggest clones make up less than 20%. The chain is built from TRBV5-1 and TRBJ1-4, with 9 bases that match TRBD1. This receptor was obtained from a man aged 18 to 35 who received the YFV17D yellow fever vaccine. Source: PBMCs, taken 15 days after the yellow fever booster vaccination. The CDR3 DNA reads as TGCGCCAGCAGCCAGGGACAGGGTGATGAAAAACTGTTTTTT. Translating gives CASSQGQGDEKLFF.